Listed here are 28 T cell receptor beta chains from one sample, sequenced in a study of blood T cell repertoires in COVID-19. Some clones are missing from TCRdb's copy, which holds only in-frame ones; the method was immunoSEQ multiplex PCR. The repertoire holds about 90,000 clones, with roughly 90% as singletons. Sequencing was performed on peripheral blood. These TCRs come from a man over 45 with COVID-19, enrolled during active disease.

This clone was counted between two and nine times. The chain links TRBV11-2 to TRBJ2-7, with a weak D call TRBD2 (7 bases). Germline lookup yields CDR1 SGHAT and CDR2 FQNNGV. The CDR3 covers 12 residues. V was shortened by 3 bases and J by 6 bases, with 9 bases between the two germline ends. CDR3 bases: TGTGCCAGCAGCTTCGGGGGGCCCGAGCAGTACTTC. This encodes CASSFGGPEQYF.

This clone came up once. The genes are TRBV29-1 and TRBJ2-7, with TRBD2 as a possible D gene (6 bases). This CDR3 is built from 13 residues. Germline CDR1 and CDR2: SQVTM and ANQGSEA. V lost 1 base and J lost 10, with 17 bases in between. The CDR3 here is CSVEGGTTTSQYF. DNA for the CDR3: TGCAGCGTTGAAGGCGGGACCACGACGAGCCAGTACTTC.

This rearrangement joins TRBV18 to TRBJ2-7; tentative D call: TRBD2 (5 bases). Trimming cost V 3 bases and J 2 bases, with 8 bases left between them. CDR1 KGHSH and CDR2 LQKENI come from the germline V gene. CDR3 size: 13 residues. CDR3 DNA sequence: TGTGCCAGCTCACCTGACGGGGCCTACGAGCAGTACTTC. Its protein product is CASSPDGAYEQYF.

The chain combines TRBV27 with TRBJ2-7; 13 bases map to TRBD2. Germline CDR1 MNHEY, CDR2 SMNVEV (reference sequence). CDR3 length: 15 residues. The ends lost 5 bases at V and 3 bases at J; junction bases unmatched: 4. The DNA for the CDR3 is TGTGCCAGCAGTCCCCGACTAGCGGGGGGCTACGAGCAGTACTTC. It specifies CASSPRLAGGYEQYF.

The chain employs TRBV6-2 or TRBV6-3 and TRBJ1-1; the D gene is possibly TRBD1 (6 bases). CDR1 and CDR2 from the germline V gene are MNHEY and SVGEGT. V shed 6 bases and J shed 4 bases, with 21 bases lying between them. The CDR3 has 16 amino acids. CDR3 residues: CASSRPQTGRGTEAFF. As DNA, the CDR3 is TGTGCCAGCAGCCGCCCCCAAACAGGGAGGGGCACTGAAGCTTTCTTT.

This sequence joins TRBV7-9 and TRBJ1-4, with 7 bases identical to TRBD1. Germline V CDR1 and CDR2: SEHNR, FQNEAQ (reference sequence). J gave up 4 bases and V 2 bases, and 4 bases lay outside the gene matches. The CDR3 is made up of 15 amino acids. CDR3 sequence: CASSLSAGGNEKLFF. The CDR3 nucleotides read TGTGCCAGCAGCTTATCGGCAGGGGGTAATGAAAAACTGTTTTTT.

The CDR3 protein is CASSQGKAWAKGTEAFF. In nucleotides, the CDR3 is TGTGCCAGCAGCCAGGGTAAGGCTTGGGCCAAGGGGACTGAAGCTTTCTTT. The rearrangement joins TRBV4-2 to TRBJ1-1; D perhaps matches TRBD1 (5 bases). There are 17 residues in the CDR3. Germline assignment: CDR1 LGHNA and CDR2 YNFKEQ. The V end was cut by 3 bases, the J end by 5 bases, with 22 bases between.

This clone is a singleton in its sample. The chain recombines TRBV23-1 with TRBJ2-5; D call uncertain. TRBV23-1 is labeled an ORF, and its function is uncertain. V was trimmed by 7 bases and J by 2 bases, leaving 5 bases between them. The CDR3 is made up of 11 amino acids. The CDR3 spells CASTRQETQYF. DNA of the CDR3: TGCGCCAGCACTAGACAAGAGACCCAGTACTTC.

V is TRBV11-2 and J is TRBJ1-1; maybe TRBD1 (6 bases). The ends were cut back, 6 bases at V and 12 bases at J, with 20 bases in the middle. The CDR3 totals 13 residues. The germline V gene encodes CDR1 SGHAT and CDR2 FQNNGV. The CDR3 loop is CASSPQLRGGTFF. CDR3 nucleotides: TGTGCCAGCAGTCCCCAATTAAGAGGGGGAACTTTCTTT.

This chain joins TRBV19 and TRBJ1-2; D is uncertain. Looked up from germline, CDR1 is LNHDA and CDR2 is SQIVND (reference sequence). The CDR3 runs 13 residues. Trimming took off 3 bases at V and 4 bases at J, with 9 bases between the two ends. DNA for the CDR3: TGTGCCAGTAGTATCGAGCAGGCCTATGGCTACACCTTC. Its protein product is CASSIEQAYGYTF.

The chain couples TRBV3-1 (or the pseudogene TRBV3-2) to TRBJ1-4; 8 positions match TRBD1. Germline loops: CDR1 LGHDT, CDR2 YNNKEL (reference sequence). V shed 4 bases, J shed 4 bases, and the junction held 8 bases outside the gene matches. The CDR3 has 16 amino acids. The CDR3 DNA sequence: TGTGCCAGCAGCCCTCAGGGGGCGCCGGGTAATGAAAAACTGTTTTTT. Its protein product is CASSPQGAPGNEKLFF.

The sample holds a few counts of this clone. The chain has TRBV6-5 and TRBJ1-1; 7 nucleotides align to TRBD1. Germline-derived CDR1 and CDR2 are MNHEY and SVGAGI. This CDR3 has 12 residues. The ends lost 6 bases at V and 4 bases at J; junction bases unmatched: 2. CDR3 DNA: TGTGCCAGCAGACCAGGGGGCACTGAAGCTTTCTTT. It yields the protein CASRPGGTEAFF.

CDR3 sequence reads: CASSLKGQYGYTF. Written as DNA, the CDR3 is TGTGCCAGCAGCCTAAAAGGACAGTATGGCTACACCTTC. The rearrangement joins TRBV3-1 (or the pseudogene TRBV3-2) to TRBJ1-2; D may be TRBD1 (6 bases). The germline CDR1 and CDR2 sequences are LGHDT and YNNKEL (reference sequence). Trimming left V 4 bases short and J 5 bases short, with 11 bases between. The CDR3 totals 13 residues.

In DNA form, the CDR3 reads TGTGCCAGCAGTCTCCCCTGGGAGGTTGCTTTCTTT. Translated, it gives CASSLPWEVAFF. The chain couples TRBV12-3 or TRBV12-4 to TRBJ1-1, with D unresolved. The CDR3 is 12 amino acids. Trimming removed 5 bases from V and 11 bases from J, with 15 bases in between.

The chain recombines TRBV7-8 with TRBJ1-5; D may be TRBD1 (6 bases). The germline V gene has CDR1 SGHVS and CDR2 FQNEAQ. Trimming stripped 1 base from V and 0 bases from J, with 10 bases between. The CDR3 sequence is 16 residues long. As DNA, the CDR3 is TGTGCCAGCAGCTTAGGTGTAGGGGGTAGCAATCAGCCCCAGCATTTT. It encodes CASSLGVGGSNQPQHF.

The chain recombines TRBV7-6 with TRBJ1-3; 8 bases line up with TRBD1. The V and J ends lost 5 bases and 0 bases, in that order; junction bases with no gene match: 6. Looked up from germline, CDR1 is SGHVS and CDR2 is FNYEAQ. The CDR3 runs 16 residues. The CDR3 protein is CASSPRQGSSGNTIYF. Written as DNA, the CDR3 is TGTGCCAGCAGCCCGAGACAGGGGAGCTCTGGAAACACCATATATTTT.

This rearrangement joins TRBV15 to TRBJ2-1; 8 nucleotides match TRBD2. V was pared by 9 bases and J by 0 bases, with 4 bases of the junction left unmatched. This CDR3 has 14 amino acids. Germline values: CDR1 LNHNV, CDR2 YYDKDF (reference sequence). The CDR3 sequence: CATLSGGSYNEQFF. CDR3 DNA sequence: TGTGCCACTTTAAGCGGGGGCTCCTACAATGAGCAGTTCTTC.

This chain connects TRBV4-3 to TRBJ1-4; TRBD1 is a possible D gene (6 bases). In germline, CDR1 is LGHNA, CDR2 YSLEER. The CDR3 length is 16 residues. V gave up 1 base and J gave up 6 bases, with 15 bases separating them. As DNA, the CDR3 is TGCGCCAGCAGCCAAGGCATGGGGGGGCCTTATGAAAAACTGTTTTTT. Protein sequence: CASSQGMGGPYEKLFF.

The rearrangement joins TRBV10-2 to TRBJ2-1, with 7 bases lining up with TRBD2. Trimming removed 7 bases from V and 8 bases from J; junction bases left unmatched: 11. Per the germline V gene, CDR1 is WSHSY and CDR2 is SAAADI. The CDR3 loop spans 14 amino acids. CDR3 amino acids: CASTGGRVGYEQFF. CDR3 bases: TGCGCCAGCACTGGGGGGAGGGTTGGGTATGAGCAGTTCTTC.

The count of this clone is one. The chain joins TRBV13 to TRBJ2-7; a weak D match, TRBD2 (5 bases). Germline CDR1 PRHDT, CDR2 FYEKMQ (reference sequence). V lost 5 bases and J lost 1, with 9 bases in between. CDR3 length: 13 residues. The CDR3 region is CASSRRKSYEQYF. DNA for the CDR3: TGTGCCAGCAGCAGGAGGAAATCCTACGAGCAGTACTTC.

The CDR3 DNA reads as TGTGCCAGTAGTATGGGTCTGACTTCCAATAATCAGCCCCAGCATTTT. Its translation is CASSMGLTSNNQPQHF. The chain uses TRBV19 and TRBJ1-5; D gene uncertain. Trimming took off 3 bases at V and 4 bases at J, with 16 bases between the two ends. The CDR3 has 16 residues. Germline V CDR1 and CDR2: LNHDA, SQIVND (reference sequence).

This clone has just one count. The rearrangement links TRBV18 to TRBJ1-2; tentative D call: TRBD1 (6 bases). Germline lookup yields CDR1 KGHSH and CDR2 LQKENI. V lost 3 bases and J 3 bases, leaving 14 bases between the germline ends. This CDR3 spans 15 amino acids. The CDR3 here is CASSPLAGVDYGYTF. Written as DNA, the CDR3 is TGTGCCAGCTCACCCTTGGCAGGGGTTGACTATGGCTACACCTTC.

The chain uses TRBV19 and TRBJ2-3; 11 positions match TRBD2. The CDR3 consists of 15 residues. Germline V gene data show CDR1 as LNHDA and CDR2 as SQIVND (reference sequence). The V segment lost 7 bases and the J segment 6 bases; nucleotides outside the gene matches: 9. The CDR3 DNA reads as TGTGCCAGTACCCCAACTAGCGGGGGAGCGGATACGCAGTATTTT. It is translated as CASTPTSGGADTQYF.

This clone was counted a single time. This chain's CDR3 is CASRPDGAGKETQYF. For the CDR3, the DNA is TGTGCCAGCAGACCGGACGGGGCGGGGAAAGAGACCCAGTACTTC. The V and J genes are TRBV7-2 and TRBJ2-5; weak D call: TRBD2 (6 bases). CDR1 and CDR2 (germline): SGHTA, FQGNSA. The CDR3 is made up of 15 amino acids. The germline V and J ends were trimmed by 6 bases and 3 bases, with 17 bases remaining between them.

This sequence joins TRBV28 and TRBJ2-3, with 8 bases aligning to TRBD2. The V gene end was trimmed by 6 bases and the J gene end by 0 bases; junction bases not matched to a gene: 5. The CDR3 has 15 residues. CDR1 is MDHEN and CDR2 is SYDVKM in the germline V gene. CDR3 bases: TGTGCCAGCAGCCCGGGGGGGCTAAGCACAGATACGCAGTATTTT. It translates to CASSPGGLSTDTQYF.

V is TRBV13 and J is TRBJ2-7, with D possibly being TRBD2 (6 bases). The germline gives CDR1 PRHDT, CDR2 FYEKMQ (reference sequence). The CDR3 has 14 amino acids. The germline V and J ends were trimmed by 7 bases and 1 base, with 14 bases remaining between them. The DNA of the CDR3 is TGTGCCAGCACCCGGGGGACGGAATCCTACGAGCAGTACTTC. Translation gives CASTRGTESYEQYF.

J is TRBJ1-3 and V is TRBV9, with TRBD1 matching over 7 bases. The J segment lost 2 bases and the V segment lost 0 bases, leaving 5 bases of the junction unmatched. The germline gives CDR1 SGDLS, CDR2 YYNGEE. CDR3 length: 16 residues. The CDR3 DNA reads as TGTGCCAGCAGCGTAGCCCAGACAGGGACTGGAAACACCATATATTTT. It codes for CASSVAQTGTGNTIYF.

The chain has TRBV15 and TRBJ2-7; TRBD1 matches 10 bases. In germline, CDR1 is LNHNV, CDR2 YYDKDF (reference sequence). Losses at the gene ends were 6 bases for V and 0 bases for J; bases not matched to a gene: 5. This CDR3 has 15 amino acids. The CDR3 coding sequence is TGTGCCACCAGGCGGGACAGGGGAAACTCCTACGAGCAGTACTTC. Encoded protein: CATRRDRGNSYEQYF. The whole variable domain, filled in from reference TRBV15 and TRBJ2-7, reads DAMVIQNPRYQVTQFGKPVTLSCSQTLNHNVMYWYQQKSSQAPKLLFHYYDKDFNNEADTPDNFQSRRPNTSFCFLDIRSPGLGDTAMYLCATRRDRGNSYEQYFGPGTRLTVT.